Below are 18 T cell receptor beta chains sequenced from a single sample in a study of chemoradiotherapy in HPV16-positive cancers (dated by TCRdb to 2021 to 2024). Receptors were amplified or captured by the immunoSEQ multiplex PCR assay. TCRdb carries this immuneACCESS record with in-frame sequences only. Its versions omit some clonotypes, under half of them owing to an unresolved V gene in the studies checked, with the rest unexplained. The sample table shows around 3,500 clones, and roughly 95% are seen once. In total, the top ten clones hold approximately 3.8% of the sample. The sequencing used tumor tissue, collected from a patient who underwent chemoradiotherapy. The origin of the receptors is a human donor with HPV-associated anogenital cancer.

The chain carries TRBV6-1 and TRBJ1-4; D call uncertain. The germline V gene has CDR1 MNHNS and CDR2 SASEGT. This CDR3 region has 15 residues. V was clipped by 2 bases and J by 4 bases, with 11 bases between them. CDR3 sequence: CASSELGQYNEKLFF. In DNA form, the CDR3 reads TGTGCCAGCAGTGAATTAGGGCAGTATAATGAAAAACTGTTTTTT.

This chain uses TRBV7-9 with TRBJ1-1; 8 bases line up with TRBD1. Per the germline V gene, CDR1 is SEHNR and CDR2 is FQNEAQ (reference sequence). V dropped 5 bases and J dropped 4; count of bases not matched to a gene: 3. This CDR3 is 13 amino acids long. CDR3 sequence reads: CASSRGQGTEAFF. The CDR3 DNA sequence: TGTGCCAGCAGCCGAGGACAGGGCACTGAAGCTTTCTTT.

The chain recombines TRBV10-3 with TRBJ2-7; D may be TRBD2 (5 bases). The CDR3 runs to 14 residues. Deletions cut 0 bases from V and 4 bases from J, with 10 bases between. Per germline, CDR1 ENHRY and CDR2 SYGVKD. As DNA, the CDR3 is TGTGCCATCAGTGAGTCGTTAGGGAGATACGAGCAGTACTTC. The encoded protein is CAISESLGRYEQYF.

CDR3 in amino acids: CASSLQGQGGYF. The CDR3 DNA is TGTGCCAGCAGCTTGCAGGGCCAGGGGGGGTACTTC. The rearrangement links TRBV5-6 to TRBJ2-7, with a possible D match to TRBD1 (7 bases). The germline V gene has CDR1 SGHDT and CDR2 YYEEEE. V gave up 1 base and J gave up 12 bases, with 14 bases separating them. This CDR3 region has 12 residues.

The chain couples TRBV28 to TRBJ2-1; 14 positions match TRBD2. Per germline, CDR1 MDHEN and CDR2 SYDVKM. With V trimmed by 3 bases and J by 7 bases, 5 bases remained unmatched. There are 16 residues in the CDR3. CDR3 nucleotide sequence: TGTGCCAGCAGTTTGGGGACTAGCGGGAGAAATAATGAGCAGTTCTTC. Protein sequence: CASSLGTSGRNNEQFF.

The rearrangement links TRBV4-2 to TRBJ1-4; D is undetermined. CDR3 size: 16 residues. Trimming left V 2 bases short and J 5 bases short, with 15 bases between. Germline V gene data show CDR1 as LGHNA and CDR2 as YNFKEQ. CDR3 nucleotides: TGTGCCAGCAGCCAATTTATAACTGAGGAGAATGAAAAACTGTTTTTT. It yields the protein CASSQFITEENEKLFF.

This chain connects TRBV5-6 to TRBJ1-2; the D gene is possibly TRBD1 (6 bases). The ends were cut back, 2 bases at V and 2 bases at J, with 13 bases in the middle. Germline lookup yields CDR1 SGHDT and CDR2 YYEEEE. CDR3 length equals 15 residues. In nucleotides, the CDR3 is TGTGCCAGCAGCTTACGGGGGGGCTCGAACTATGGCTACACCTTC. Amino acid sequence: CASSLRGGSNYGYTF.

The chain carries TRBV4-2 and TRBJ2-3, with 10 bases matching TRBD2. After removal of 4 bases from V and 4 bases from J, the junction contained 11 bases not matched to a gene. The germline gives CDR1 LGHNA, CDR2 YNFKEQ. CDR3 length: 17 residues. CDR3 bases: TGTGCCAGCAGCCCGCAGCGGGGGGGCAAATCCGCAGATACGCAGTATTTT. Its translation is CASSPQRGGKSADTQYF.

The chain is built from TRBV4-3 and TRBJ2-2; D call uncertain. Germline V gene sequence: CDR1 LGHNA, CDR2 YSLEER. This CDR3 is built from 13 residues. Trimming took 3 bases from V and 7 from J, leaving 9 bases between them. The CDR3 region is CASSHQLSGELFF. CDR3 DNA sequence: TGCGCCAGCAGCCATCAACTAAGCGGGGAGCTGTTTTTT.

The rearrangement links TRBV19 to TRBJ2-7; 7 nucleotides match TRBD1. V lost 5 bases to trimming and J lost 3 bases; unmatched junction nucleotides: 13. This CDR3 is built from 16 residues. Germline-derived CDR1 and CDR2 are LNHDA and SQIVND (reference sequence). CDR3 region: CASSPIEGAAVYEQYF. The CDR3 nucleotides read TGTGCCAGTAGTCCGATTGAGGGGGCGGCTGTCTACGAGCAGTACTTC.

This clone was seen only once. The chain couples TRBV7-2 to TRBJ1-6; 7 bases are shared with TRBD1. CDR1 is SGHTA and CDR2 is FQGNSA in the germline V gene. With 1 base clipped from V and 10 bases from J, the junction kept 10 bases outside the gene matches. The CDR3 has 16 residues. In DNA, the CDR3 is TGTGCCAGCAGCTTAGGATCTATGACAGGGTCCTCACCCCTCCACTTT. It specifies CASSLGSMTGSSPLHF.

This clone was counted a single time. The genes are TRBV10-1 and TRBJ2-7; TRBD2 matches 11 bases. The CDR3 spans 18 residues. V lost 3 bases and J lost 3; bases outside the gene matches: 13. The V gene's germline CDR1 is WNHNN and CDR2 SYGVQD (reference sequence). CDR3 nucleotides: TGCGCCAGCAGTGACTTCGGACTAGCGGGTATGATCGGCTACGAGCAGTACTTC. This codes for CASSDFGLAGMIGYEQYF.

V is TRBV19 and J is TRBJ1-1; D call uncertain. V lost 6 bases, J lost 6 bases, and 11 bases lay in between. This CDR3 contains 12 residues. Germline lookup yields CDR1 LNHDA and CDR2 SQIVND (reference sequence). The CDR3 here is CASSPTLAEAFF. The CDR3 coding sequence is TGTGCCAGTAGCCCGACATTGGCTGAAGCTTTCTTT.

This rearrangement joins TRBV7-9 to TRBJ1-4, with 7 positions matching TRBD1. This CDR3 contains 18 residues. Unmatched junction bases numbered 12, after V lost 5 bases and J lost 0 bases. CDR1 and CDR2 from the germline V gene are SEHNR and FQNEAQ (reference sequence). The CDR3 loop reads CASSPRDRGLATNEKLFF. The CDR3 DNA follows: TGTGCCAGCAGCCCTCGGGATAGGGGGCTAGCAACTAATGAAAAACTGTTTTTT.

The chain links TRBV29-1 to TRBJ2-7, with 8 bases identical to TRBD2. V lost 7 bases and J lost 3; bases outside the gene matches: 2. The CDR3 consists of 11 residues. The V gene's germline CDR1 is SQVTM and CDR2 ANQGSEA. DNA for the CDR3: TGCAGCGCCGGGGGGGGCTACGAGCAGTACTTC. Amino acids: CSAGGGYEQYF.

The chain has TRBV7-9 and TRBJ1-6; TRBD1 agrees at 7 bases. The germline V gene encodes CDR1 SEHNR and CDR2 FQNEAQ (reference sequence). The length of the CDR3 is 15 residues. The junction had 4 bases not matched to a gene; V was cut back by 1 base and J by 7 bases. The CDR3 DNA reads TGTGCCAGCAGCTTAGGGGGACAGAGGAATTCACCCCTCCACTTT. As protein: CASSLGGQRNSPLHF.

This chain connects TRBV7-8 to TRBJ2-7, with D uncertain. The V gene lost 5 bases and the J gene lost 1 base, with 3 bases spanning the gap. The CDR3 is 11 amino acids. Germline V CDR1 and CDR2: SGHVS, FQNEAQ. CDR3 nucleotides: TGTGCCAGCAGCCTATCCTACGAGCAGTACTTC. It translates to CASSLSYEQYF.

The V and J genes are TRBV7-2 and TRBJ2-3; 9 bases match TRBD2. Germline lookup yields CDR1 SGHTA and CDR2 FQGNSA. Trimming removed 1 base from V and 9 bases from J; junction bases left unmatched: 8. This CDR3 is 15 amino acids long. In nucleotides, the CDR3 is TGTGCCAGCAGCTTAGGGGCGGGAGGGAGGGGCACGCAGTATTTT. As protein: CASSLGAGGRGTQYF.